Sequencing of this TCR beta chain was carried out in a study of Tregs in tolerant kidney transplant recipients. Across the whole study: Recipients received nonmyeloablative bone marrow transplants from related graft donors, with transient mixed chimerism.

The ends were cut back, 7 bases at V and 6 bases at J, with 16 bases in the middle. The germline V gene encodes CDR1 SGHAT and CDR2 FQNNGV. The CDR3 is 13 amino acids. The repertoire was sequenced with immunoSEQ multiplex PCR; TCRdb's copy has only in-frame clones and lacks some. The sample includes about 83,000 clones, 95% to 98% of them seen just once. Unstimulated Tregs (CD4+CD25+CD127-) and CD4+CD25- non-Tregs were sorted from PBMCs. The genes are TRBV11-2 and TRBJ2-7; no clear D. Sequencing was performed on CD4+ T cells from blood, taken before the transplant. This receptor was taken from a human donor who received a combined kidney and bone marrow transplant. This CDR3 is CASNLAISGEQYF. CDR3 nucleotide sequence: TGTGCCAGCAACCTTGCTATCTCCGGCGAGCAGTACTTC.